These 12 T cell receptor beta chains share one sample of origin, sequenced in a study of blood T cell repertoires in COVID-19. The repertoire was sequenced with immunoSEQ multiplex PCR; TCRdb's copy has only in-frame clones and lacks some. The data contain tens of thousands of clones, 65% to 85% of them singletons. The material sequenced was peripheral blood. These receptors originate from a woman older than 75 with active or convalescent COVID-19.

This clone was found once. The CDR3 DNA follows: TGTGCCAGCAGTTTGGGGCGAGTAGATACGCAGTATTTT. Translating it yields CASSLGRVDTQYF. This chain joins TRBV28 and TRBJ2-3, with D tentatively TRBD1 (5 bases). CDR3 size: 13 residues. Per germline, CDR1 MDHEN and CDR2 SYDVKM. Between the trimmed V and J ends, which lost 3 bases and 5 bases, there was a span of 9 bases.

The gene calls are TRBV6-1 and TRBJ1-1, with D perhaps TRBD1 (5 bases). Trimming removed 3 bases at V and 1 base at J, with 9 bases between. Germline V gives CDR1 MNHNS, CDR2 SASEGT. The CDR3 runs to 14 residues. The chain's CDR3 is CASSDPTANTEAFF. In DNA, the CDR3 is TGTGCCAGCAGTGACCCGACAGCGAACACTGAAGCTTTCTTT.

For the CDR3, the DNA is TGTGCCAGCACTAGTTTTGGTACCGGGGAGCTGTTTTTT. Its translation is CASTSFGTGELFF. The chain recombines TRBV5-8 with TRBJ2-2; D ambiguous. The germline V and J ends were trimmed by 6 bases and 5 bases, with 11 bases remaining between them. The CDR3 sequence is 13 residues long. The germline CDR1 and CDR2 sequences are SGHTS and YDEGEE.

V and J are TRBV19 and TRBJ2-3; 11 bases align to TRBD2. The CDR3 covers 14 residues. The germline V gene encodes CDR1 LNHDA and CDR2 SQIVND (reference sequence). The junction had 4 bases not matched to a gene; V was cut back by 5 bases and J by 6 bases. The DNA of the CDR3 is TGTGCCAGTAGTCCAATAGCGGGGGGGGATACGCAGTATTTT. Protein product: CASSPIAGGDTQYF.

On this clone: A much more abundant neighbour one base away suggests this may be a read error. Other DNA sequences in this sample translate to the same CDR3. The rearrangement uses TRBV5-1 and TRBJ2-2; no definite D call. This CDR3 is built from 13 residues. The germline gives CDR1 SGHRS, CDR2 YFSETQ. CDR3 in amino acids: CASSFVPAGELFF. In nucleotides, the CDR3 is TGCGCCAGTAGCTTCGTTCCAGCCGGGGAGCTGTTTTTT.

The V and J genes are TRBV27 and TRBJ1-5; no firm D call. Germline V gene sequence: CDR1 MNHEY, CDR2 SMNVEV (reference sequence). The CDR3 consists of 13 residues. V was cut by 3 bases and J by 5 bases, with 8 bases left in between. CDR3 amino acids: CASSFRIHQPQHF. Written as DNA, the CDR3 is TGTGCCAGCAGTTTCAGGATTCATCAGCCCCAGCATTTT.

The rearrangement links TRBV5-6 to TRBJ1-2; D remains unclear. The CDR3 is 14 residues long. Germline V gene data show CDR1 as SGHDT and CDR2 as YYEEEE. V was clipped by 0 bases and J by 3 bases, with 9 bases between them. CDR3 bases: TGTGCCAGCAGCTTGGGGGAGAGGTACTATGGCTACACCTTC. This gives the protein CASSLGERYYGYTF.

The chain joins TRBV5-1 to TRBJ2-5, with TRBD1 matching 9 bases. This CDR3 is 14 amino acids long. Germline-derived CDR1 and CDR2 are SGHRS and YFSETQ. Losses at the gene ends were 4 bases for V and 1 base for J; bases not matched to a gene: 2. The CDR3 sequence is CASSPDRGQETQYF. CDR3 DNA sequence: TGCGCCAGCAGCCCGGACAGGGGCCAAGAGACCCAGTACTTC.

This rearrangement joins TRBV3-1 (or the pseudogene TRBV3-2) to TRBJ2-3; the match to TRBD2 covers 9 bases. The CDR3 length is 17 residues. Germline CDR1 and CDR2: LGHDT and YNNKEL (reference sequence). V was clipped by 1 base and J by 2 bases; unmatched bases: 7. The CDR3 loop is CASSQGFLAGYTDTQYF. CDR3 DNA sequence: TGTGCCAGCAGCCAAGGGTTCCTAGCGGGGTACACAGATACGCAGTATTTT.

The V call is TRBV28, the J call TRBJ1-4; perhaps TRBD1 as D (5 bases). This CDR3 spans 14 amino acids. V gave up 3 bases and J gave up 9 bases, with 14 bases separating them. Per the germline V gene, CDR1 is MDHEN and CDR2 is SYDVKM. The CDR3 sequence: CASSLFARGKKLFF. CDR3 nucleotide sequence: TGTGCCAGCAGTTTGTTTGCGCGGGGGAAAAAACTGTTTTTT.

The chain uses TRBV6-2 or TRBV6-3 and TRBJ2-2, with 10 bases lining up with TRBD1. Germline V gives CDR1 MNHEY, CDR2 SVGEGT. V lost 6 bases and J lost 6; bases outside the gene matches: 13. CDR3 length: 17 amino acids. CDR3 bases: TGTGCCAGCAGCTGGAGAAGGGACAGGGGATGGTCCGGGGAGCTGTTTTTT. It encodes CASSWRRDRGWSGELFF.

This rearrangement joins TRBV19 to TRBJ1-3; maybe TRBD1 (5 bases). V was pared by 2 bases and J by 4 bases, with 9 bases between. The CDR3 has 14 residues. Germline values: CDR1 LNHDA, CDR2 SQIVND (reference sequence). In nucleotides, the CDR3 is TGTGCCAGTAGTATACAGGGCGGAGGAAACACCATATATTTT. Amino acids: CASSIQGGGNTIYF.